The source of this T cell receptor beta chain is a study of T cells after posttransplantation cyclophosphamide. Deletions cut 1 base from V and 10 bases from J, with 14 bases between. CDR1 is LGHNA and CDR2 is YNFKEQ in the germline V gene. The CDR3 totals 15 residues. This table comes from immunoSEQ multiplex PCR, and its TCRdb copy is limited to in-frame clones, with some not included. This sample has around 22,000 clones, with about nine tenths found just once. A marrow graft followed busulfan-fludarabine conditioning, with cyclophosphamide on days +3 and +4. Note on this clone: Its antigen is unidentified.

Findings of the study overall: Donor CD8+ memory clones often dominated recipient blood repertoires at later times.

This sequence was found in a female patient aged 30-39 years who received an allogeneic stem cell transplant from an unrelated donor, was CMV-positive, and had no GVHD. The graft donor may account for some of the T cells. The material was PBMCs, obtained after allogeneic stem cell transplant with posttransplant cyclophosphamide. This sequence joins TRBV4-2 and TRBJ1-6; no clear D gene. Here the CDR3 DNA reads TGTGCCAGCAGCCAAGGGGAGCTAAGGCGATCACCCCTCCACTTT. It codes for CASSQGELRRSPLHF.